This is a list of T cell receptor beta chains from one sample in a study of blood T cells in healthy people across ages. A single record per CDR3 protein comes from TCRdb applying MiXCR to the 5' RACE reads. The data contain about 1.7 million distinct CDR3 sequences, approximately 30% of them singletons. Source material: blood. The receptors here all came from a woman aged 30 to 39 in good health. Both conserved end residues are trimmed from each CDR3. Rows give clone size only sometimes, using once, few, many, or a class for an expanded clone.

CDR3	size	V
ASSLTQGSSYNSPLH	many	TRBV6-6
SARGGLSGADTQY	.	TRBV20-1
ASSLESKDTQY	many	TRBV5-1
ASSLRTNQFNNEQF	few	TRBV28
ASSWTGFSEQY	few	TRBV5-1
ASSLALGGELF	.	TRBV7-2
ASSLAPRGEQF	many	TRBV5-1
ASSQFSPGGYT	once	TRBV4-1
ASSLAGGVGQETQY	.	TRBV11-2
ASSVETENSPLH	many	TRBV9
ASSVLTGANTEAF	.	TRBV7-7
AGSRQPSSGQTQY	.	TRBV4-3
SATSTGAGYVTDTQY	few	TRBV20-1
ASSPESEKLF	few	TRBV6-6
ASSNRQNEQY	many	TRBV9
ASSPAGKDPLSNQPQH	few	TRBV11-2
ASSFGPNRYNSPLH	.	TRBV12-3/TRBV12-4
ASSLVVWPQH	few	TRBV5-1
ASSQETSGGARVETQY	many	TRBV4-2
ASSPVAAGPYEQY	.	TRBV11-2
ASSPTLAVYSYNEQF	.	TRBV9
ASSLGSQSGQGNFGNTIY	.	TRBV12-3/TRBV12-4
ASIESGTGAIRSGNTIY	.	TRBV6-1
SVLSGASYNEQV	once	TRBV20-1
ATSRSSQSYNEQF	many	TRBV15
ASSLAEDGTAYGYT	few	TRBV5-1
SASLPGTVGEQY	many	TRBV20-1
ATQGLAGGKTYEQY	.	TRBV27
ASTGQEGMNTEAF	.	TRBV4-1
ASSPRATGELF	few	TRBV18
SARDRAGHTEAF	few	TRBV20-1
ASSLVGARNEQF	.	TRBV11-2
ASSVSGYQPQH	.	TRBV6-1
ASTQQVWWDGYT	few	TRBV7-9
ASSTGTGQYEQY	.	TRBV5-1
ASSLEGGGANVLT	many	TRBV5-1
ASSWGDRSSYEQY	.	TRBV6-5
ASRPASGANTGELF	.	TRBV12-3/TRBV12-4
ASSPELGAKNIQY	many	TRBV5-1
ASSRETGGNEQF	many	TRBV3-1
ASSVLAGVGTKNIQY	.	TRBV19
SVVGVGAVTGELF	.	TRBV29-1
ASRAAYNEQY	once	TRBV27
ASSLEIESSAF	few	TRBV5-1
AISGTWNTEAF	few	TRBV10-3
ASTKSARYEQY	few	TRBV6-2/TRBV6-3
ASSLDERYQPQH	.	TRBV11-2
SAPAKGRTTNEKLF	.	TRBV20-1
ATSGQGVEEQY	many	TRBV15
ATGLYEQY	few	TRBV28
ASSYEQGINEQF	.	TRBV6-2/TRBV6-3
ASSLEPKVYEQY	many	TRBV7-9
ASSRDRDGTQY	many	TRBV7-3
ASSDLGVLETQY	few	TRBV3-1
ASSLEDYSYEQY	many	TRBV7-2
ASRSFGLASTDTQY	few	TRBV6-2/TRBV6-3
ASSLEKGTNEKLF	few	TRBV7-2